Included here is one T cell receptor (beta chain) sequence, with context. The target antigen is unknown. Patients selected for sequencing had displayed CD8+CD57+ cell expansion by flow cytometry. The TCR beta profiling, which covered VDJ combination and CDR3 sequence, was carried out using genomic DNA as the template. TCRdb analysed the reads with MiXCR anew, one entry per CDR3 protein. The profile shows some 170,000 distinct CDR3 sequences, 40% to 55% of them singletons. CDR1 is SGHTA and CDR2 is FQGNSA in the germline V gene. The CDR3 covers 13 residues. The germline V and J ends were trimmed by 2 bases and 5 bases, with 6 bases remaining between them. These data originate in a study of CD8+CD57+ T cells in acquired aplastic anemia. Study details: The DNA of sorted CD4+ and CD8+ cells averaged approximately 3.3 ug.

Study results and caveats: Patients shared twenty-nine CD8+ CDR3 sequences with controls.

The genes are TRBV7-2 and TRBJ2-2; D not resolved. The sequence came from a human donor with aplastic anemia. The source material was sorted CD4+, CD8+, or CD8+CD57+ T cells (not recorded which) from PBMCs. The CDR3 nucleotides read TGTACCAGCAGCTTAACGAGGACCGGGGAGCTGTTTTTT. It encodes CTSSLTRTGELFF.